Shown below are 24 T cell receptor beta chains from a single sample sequenced in a study of cytomegalovirus exposure and HLA in healthy donors (TCRdb year 2017). Library construction relied on the immunoSEQ multiplex PCR assay. A mixture of 60 forward primers for TCR Vbeta segments and 13 reverse primers for TCR Jbeta segments was used in the multiplex PCR. This is the immuneACCESS table as TCRdb keeps it, with only in-frame sequences that have V and J called. A part of the clones is gone; compared with another copy, unresolved V genes explain less than half, and the rest is unexplained. Here the sample has about 140,000 clones; almost 85% occur a single time. Of the sample, 1.5% to 2.5% is held by the ten largest clones. The sample taken for sequencing was PBMCs. The receptors shown here come from a middle-aged woman in good health and CMV-seronegative.

The J gene is TRBJ2-1, the V gene TRBV4-2, with D tentatively TRBD2 (5 bases). V was shortened by 1 base and J by 0 bases, with 13 bases between the two germline ends. CDR1 LGHNA and CDR2 YNFKEQ come from the germline V gene. This CDR3 spans 17 amino acids. The CDR3 bases are TGTGCCAGCAGCCAAGGTTCTCTGGGGAGCTCCTACAATGAGCAGTTCTTC. Residues: CASSQGSLGSSYNEQFF.

The chain uses TRBV19 and TRBJ2-7, with 9 bases aligning to TRBD1. V trimming: 5 bases; J trimming: 3 bases; junction bases outside the gene matches: 14. CDR3 length: 17 amino acids. The V gene's germline CDR1 is LNHDA and CDR2 SQIVND (reference sequence). CDR3 loop: CASSSSLGTGNIYEQYF. The CDR3 region has the DNA TGTGCCAGTAGTTCCTCCCTTGGGACAGGGAACATCTACGAGCAGTACTTC.

This clone was found once. The chain recombines TRBV5-1 with TRBJ1-1, with D possibly being TRBD1 (5 bases). V lost 4 bases, J lost 3 bases, and 16 bases lay in between. The germline V gene encodes CDR1 SGHRS and CDR2 YFSETQ. The CDR3 totals 15 residues. The CDR3 spells CASSPKWGSYTEAFF. The CDR3 region has the DNA TGCGCCAGCAGCCCGAAATGGGGCAGCTACACTGAAGCTTTCTTT.

This clone was observed a single time. At one end the junction does not follow the germline gene, possibly because of a read error. The chain links TRBV7-9 to TRBJ1-1; D is uncertain. CDR1 is SEHNR and CDR2 is FQNEAQ in the germline V gene (reference sequence). CDR3 length equals 12 residues. The CDR3 region has the DNA TGTTCCAGCAGGTTATCACAGACTGAAGCTTTCTTT. Translation: CSSRLSQTEAFF.

The chain carries TRBV7-3 and TRBJ1-2, with 9 bases lining up with TRBD1. Looked up from germline, CDR1 is SGHTA and CDR2 is FQGTGA. This CDR3 region has 16 residues. Trimming cost V 2 bases and J 0 bases; bases outside gene matches: 4. CDR3 loop: CASSLPRDRANYGYTF. The CDR3 region has the DNA TGTGCCAGCAGCTTACCTAGGGACAGGGCTAACTATGGCTACACCTTC.

This clone was picked up a small number of times. The genes are TRBV15 and TRBJ1-1; 10 bases line up with TRBD1. CDR1 is LNHNV, CDR2 YYDKDF, per germline (reference sequence). The CDR3 sequence is 15 residues long. The trim removed 3 bases at V and 5 bases at J, leaving 6 bases unmatched. CDR3 nucleotide sequence: TGTGCCACCAGCAGGCCGGGACAGGGGAGGACTGAAGCTTTCTTT. Protein: CATSRPGQGRTEAFF. Full variable domain (remainder filled in from reference TRBV15 and TRBJ1-1): DAMVIQNPRYQVTQFGKPVTLSCSQTLNHNVMYWYQQKSSQAPKLLFHYYDKDFNNEADTPDNFQSRRPNTSFCFLDIRSPGLGDTAMYLCATSRPGQGRTEAFFGQGTRLTVV.

This clone was seen a single time. This chain uses TRBV13 with TRBJ2-7, with D maybe TRBD2 (6 bases). The CDR3 consists of 16 residues. The V and J ends lost 2 bases and 0 bases respectively, with 14 bases between them. Germline values: CDR1 PRHDT, CDR2 FYEKMQ (reference sequence). The CDR3 spells CASSLSGLLSSYEQYF. CDR3 in DNA: TGTGCCAGCAGCTTAAGCGGGCTCCTGAGCTCCTACGAGCAGTACTTC. Supplemented by reference TRBV13 and TRBJ2-7, the full variable domain reads AAGVIQSPRHLIKEKRETATLKCYPIPRHDTVYWYQQGPGQDPQFLISFYEKMQSDKGSIPDRFSAQQFSDYHSELNMSSLELGDSALYFCASSLSGLLSSYEQYFGPGTRLTVT.

This clone was observed a few times. V and J are TRBV7-9 and TRBJ2-7; 9 bases align to TRBD1. Germline V lookup: CDR1 SEHNR, CDR2 FQNEAQ (reference sequence). Trimming cost V 5 bases and J 6 bases; bases outside gene matches: 8. The CDR3 is 14 residues long. CDR3 bases: TGTGCCAGCAGCCCGGACAGGGGCCCACGCGAGCAGTACTTC. It is translated as CASSPDRGPREQYF.

This clone showed up just a few times. This chain connects TRBV21-1 to TRBJ2-7; whether TRBD1, the table's D call, matches the DNA was not checked. TRBV21-1 is shown as a pseudogene. This CDR3 has 14 residues. The CDR3 DNA is TGTGCCAGCAGCAATTGTAGGGGTTCCTACGAGCAGTACTTC. Protein: CASSNCRGSYEQYF.

The V gene is TRBV9, the J gene TRBJ1-3; D gene unclear. The CDR3 loop spans 16 amino acids. Germline assignment: CDR1 SGDLS and CDR2 YYNGEE. V was clipped by 0 bases and J by 0 bases, with 10 bases between them. Here the CDR3 DNA reads TGTGCCAGCAGCGTAGAATCCCGCGGCTCTGGAAACACCATATATTTT. It specifies CASSVESRGSGNTIYF. Based on the CDR3 plus reference TRBV9 and TRBJ1-3, the full variable domain is DSGVTQTPKHLITATGQRVTLRCSPRSGDLSVYWYQQSLDQGLQFLIQYYNGEERAKGNILERFSAQQFPDLHSELNLSSLELGDSALYFCASSVESRGSGNTIYFGEGSWLTVV.

The V gene is TRBV7-2, the J gene TRBJ1-1; D is possibly TRBD1 (6 bases). CDR1 and CDR2 from the germline V gene are SGHTA and FQGNSA. V was shortened by 0 bases and J by 6 bases, with 14 bases between the two germline ends. This CDR3 has 15 residues. For the CDR3, the DNA is TGTGCCAGCAGCTTAGCGGGGGCCGTAGTTCCTGAAGCTTTCTTT. It encodes CASSLAGAVVPEAFF.

The V gene is TRBV4-3, the J gene TRBJ2-7, with D possibly TRBD2 on 5 matching bases. This CDR3 has 14 residues. V lost 0 bases and J 9 bases, leaving 15 bases between the germline ends. The germline V gene encodes CDR1 LGHNA and CDR2 YSLEER. The CDR3 region is CASSQDLGLQMQYF. The CDR3, as DNA: TGCGCCAGCAGCCAAGATTTAGGACTCCAAATGCAGTACTTC.

The chain carries TRBV28 and TRBJ1-2; D may be TRBD1 (5 bases). Per germline, CDR1 MDHEN and CDR2 SYDVKM. CDR3 length: 16 amino acids. V gave up 3 bases and J gave up 3 bases, with 17 bases separating them. The CDR3 coding sequence is TGTGCCAGCAGTTTCAGGGCCCAGGGTAGGGACTATGGCTACACCTTC. It is translated as CASSFRAQGRDYGYTF.

The chain has TRBV5-6 and TRBJ2-1, with D hard to call. Germline assignment: CDR1 SGHDT and CDR2 YYEEEE. V dropped 6 bases and J dropped 0 bases, with 19 bases sitting between them. The CDR3 has 17 amino acids. DNA of the CDR3: TGTGCCAGCACCGCCACAACAAAAGCGAGCTCCTACAATGAGCAGTTCTTC. Translating it yields CASTATTKASSYNEQFF.

CDR3: CASSLGQGAREKLFF. In DNA, the CDR3 is TGCGCCAGCAGCTTGGGACAGGGGGCGCGTGAAAAACTGTTTTTT. The chain uses TRBV5-1 and TRBJ1-4, with 10 bases fitting TRBD1. Germline values: CDR1 SGHRS, CDR2 YFSETQ. The CDR3 is made up of 15 amino acids. J was trimmed by 7 bases and V by 0 bases; bases with no gene match: 3.

This rearrangement joins TRBV27 to TRBJ1-4; D gene unclear. The germline V and J ends were trimmed by 0 bases and 4 bases, with 9 bases remaining between them. Germline V gene data show CDR1 as MNHEY and CDR2 as SMNVEV (reference sequence). There are 15 residues in the CDR3. The CDR3 loop reads CASSLSWRINEKLFF. CDR3 bases: TGTGCCAGCAGTTTATCGTGGCGGATTAATGAAAAACTGTTTTTT.

The DNA of the CDR3 is TGCGCCAGCAGCCAAGCGGGACAGGTGTACACCGGGGAGCTGTTTTTT. Residues: CASSQAGQVYTGELFF. The chain couples TRBV4-1 to TRBJ2-2, with 8 bases aligning to TRBD1. V shed 1 base and J 3 bases; nucleotides not matched to a gene: 4. Germline V CDR1 and CDR2: MGHRA, YSYEKL. This CDR3 has 16 amino acids.

The chain recombines TRBV29-1 with TRBJ1-1, with 7 nucleotides matching TRBD1. The V gene end was trimmed by 6 bases and the J gene end by 5 bases; junction bases not matched to a gene: 15. The CDR3 contains 15 residues. Germline V gene data show CDR1 as SQVTM and CDR2 as ANQGSEA. Here the CDR3 DNA reads TGCAGCGTGTCCGGGACAGCTACGAGGGGAACTGAAGCTTTCTTT. Protein sequence: CSVSGTATRGTEAFF.

The V gene is TRBV6-5, the J gene TRBJ2-7; D might be TRBD2 (5 bases). The CDR3 has 15 residues. Per germline, CDR1 MNHEY and CDR2 SVGAGI. Trimming removed 2 bases at V and 3 bases at J, with 14 bases between. CDR3 region: CASSYEPGTDYEQYF. The CDR3 DNA is TGTGCCAGCAGTTACGAGCCGGGAACGGACTACGAGCAGTACTTC.

This clone occurred a few times. The chain carries TRBV19 and TRBJ1-1, with 7 bases fitting TRBD1. The V and J ends lost 1 base and 0 bases, in that order; junction bases with no gene match: 5. There are 16 residues in the CDR3. From germline, CDR1 is LNHDA and CDR2 SQIVND (reference sequence). CDR3 nucleotides: TGTGCCAGTAGTATAGGAACAGGGGTTATGAACACTGAAGCTTTCTTT. Protein product: CASSIGTGVMNTEAFF.

The gene calls are TRBV7-6 and TRBJ2-4; D may be TRBD2 (5 bases). The CDR3 is 16 residues long. The germline V and J ends were trimmed by 1 base and 1 base, with 11 bases remaining between them. The germline gives CDR1 SGHVS, CDR2 FNYEAQ. CDR3 nucleotides: TGTGCCAGCAGCTTAGGTCGAGGACTTGCCAAAAACATTCAGTACTTC. It translates to CASSLGRGLAKNIQYF.

This chain links TRBV5-6 with TRBJ2-7; no firm D call. From germline, CDR1 is SGHDT and CDR2 YYEEEE. V lost 4 bases and J lost 3, with 14 bases in between. This CDR3 is 14 amino acids long. The CDR3 sequence: CASSQLVAVYEQYF. CDR3 sequence (DNA): TGTGCCAGCAGCCAGTTGGTGGCAGTCTACGAGCAGTACTTC.

The genes are TRBV19 and TRBJ2-7, with a possible D match to TRBD2 (6 bases). Germline V CDR1 and CDR2: LNHDA, SQIVND (reference sequence). CDR3 length: 11 residues. CDR3 amino acids: CSVGGWYEQYF. DNA of the CDR3: TGTTCGGTGGGGGGATGGTACGAGCAGTACTTC.

V and J are TRBV7-2 and TRBJ2-4, with TRBD2 matching over 8 bases. Per germline, CDR1 SGHTA and CDR2 FQGNSA. Trimming took 1 base from V and 8 from J; bases not matched to a gene: 4. The CDR3 is 14 amino acids. In nucleotides, the CDR3 is TGTGCCAGCAGCTTAGACGGGAGGGCGTACATTCAGTACTTC. Amino acid sequence: CASSLDGRAYIQYF. The entire variable domain, with the rest obtained from reference TRBV7-2 and TRBJ2-4, is as follows: GAGVSQSPSNKVTEKGKDVELRCDPISGHTALYWYRQSLGQGLEFLIYFQGNSAPDKSGLPSDRFSAERTGGSVSTLTIQRTQQEDSAVYLCASSLDGRAYIQYFGAGTRLSVL.